This TCR beta chain was captured in a study of T cells in localized non-small cell lung cancer. Germline V lookup: CDR1 SGHVS, CDR2 FQNEAQ. After removal of 5 bases from V and 13 bases from J, the junction contained 12 bases not matched to a gene. There are 14 residues in the CDR3. Produced via immunoSEQ multiplex PCR; TCRdb's table is partial and in-frame only. The sample yields fewer than 20,000 clones, roughly 90% seen once. As to this clone: The antigen is not known.

Study-wide results and limits: Uninvolved nearby lung showed the greatest T cell clonality, exceeding that found in tumor. Longer overall survival was seen with higher T cell density measured in blood.

The sequence was collected from a woman aged 35 to 69 with stage III lung adenocarcinoma. The sequencing used peripheral blood mononuclear cells, collected before any cancer treatment. This rearrangement joins TRBV7-8 to TRBJ2-2; 8 nucleotides align to TRBD1. CDR3 amino acids: CASSPDRDRLRLFF. As DNA, the CDR3 is TGTGCCAGCAGCCCGGACCGGGACAGGTTAAGGCTGTTTTTT.